The 9 T cell receptor beta chains below all came from one sample that was sequenced in a study of shared clonotypes between healthy human individuals. TCRdb's table, derived via immunoSEQ multiplex PCR, lists solely in-frame clones and lacks some. The data show about 2.4 million clones, over 85% seen once. Source material: naive CD4+ T cells from PBMCs. Subset reported: CD45RA+ positively selected. These receptors originate from a man aged 18 to 30 in good health. Some clones in this sample may be carry-over from other donors' samples.

V usage is TRBV9 and J usage is TRBJ1-1; 9 bases map to TRBD1. Trimming took 4 bases from V and 3 from J; bases not matched to a gene: 7. The CDR3 contains 15 residues. Germline-derived CDR1 and CDR2 are SGDLS and YYNGEE. The CDR3 reads CASSTTQGAYTEAFF. The CDR3 bases are TGTGCCAGCAGCACAACACAGGGGGCATACACTGAAGCTTTCTTT.

The chain links TRBV21-1 to TRBJ2-7; TRBD2 was called by the table and not checked on the DNA. TRBV21-1 is labeled a pseudogene. This CDR3 contains 16 residues. The CDR3 protein is CASSKAKLAGMVEQYF. CDR3 DNA sequence: TGTGCCAGCAGCAAAGCAAAACTAGCGGGAATGGTCGAGCAGTACTTC.

The rearrangement uses TRBV9 and TRBJ2-4, with TRBD2 identical over 11 bases. Losses at the gene ends were 7 bases for V and 5 bases for J; bases not matched to a gene: 11. CDR3 length equals 16 residues. Germline V gene sequence: CDR1 SGDLS, CDR2 YYNGEE. CDR3 amino acids: CASALTSGGVQNIQYF. DNA of the CDR3: TGTGCCAGCGCATTAACTAGCGGGGGTGTCCAAAACATTCAGTACTTC.

This clone was seen more than once but under ten times. Other DNA sequences in the sample encode the same CDR3. The rearrangement links TRBV18 to TRBJ1-2; D ambiguous. V gave up 1 base and J gave up 4 bases, with 4 bases separating them. CDR3 size: 12 residues. The germline V gene encodes CDR1 KGHSH and CDR2 LQKENI. DNA for the CDR3: TGTGCCAGCTCACCACTCAGCTATGGCTACACCTTC. It specifies CASSPLSYGYTF.

CDR3 nucleotides: TGTGCCAGCAGGCGGACGGGACAGGCTGGGGAAAAACTGTTTTTT. Encoded protein: CASRRTGQAGEKLFF. V gene TRBV28 combines with J gene TRBJ1-4, with 8 positions matching TRBD1. The CDR3 runs to 15 residues. Germline values: CDR1 MDHEN, CDR2 SYDVKM. J gave up 8 bases and V 6 bases, and 11 bases lay outside the gene matches.

A single count supports this clone. The chain uses TRBV28 and TRBJ2-1; possibly TRBD1 for D (5 bases). The V end was cut by 1 base, the J end by 7 bases, with 8 bases between. CDR1 and CDR2 (germline): MDHEN, SYDVKM. The CDR3 spans 13 residues. This CDR3 is CASSLFRENEQFF. In DNA form, the CDR3 reads TGTGCCAGCAGTTTATTCAGGGAAAATGAGCAGTTCTTC.

The chain combines TRBV27 with TRBJ2-5; the match to TRBD2 covers 9 bases. Germline-derived CDR1 and CDR2 are MNHEY and SMNVEV (reference sequence). V trimming: 6 bases; J trimming: 1 base; junction bases outside the gene matches: 15. The CDR3 totals 18 residues. The CDR3, as DNA: TGTGCCAGCAGGGAATTGGGACGGCGGGGGGGGCCCCAAGAGACCCAGTACTTC. Residues: CASRELGRRGGPQETQYF.

V and J are TRBV6-7 and TRBJ1-1; 10 bases agree with TRBD1. TRBV6-7 is placed among ORFs of uncertain function. Losses at the gene ends were 10 bases for V and 3 bases for J; bases not matched to a gene: 5. The CDR3 covers 13 residues. The CDR3, as DNA: TGTGCCAACAGGACAGGGGGTGACACTGAAGCTTTCTTT. Its protein is CANRTGGDTEAFF.

The rearrangement links TRBV7-9 to TRBJ2-1; no definite D call. This CDR3 comprises 13 residues. Germline loops: CDR1 SEHNR, CDR2 FQNEAQ (reference sequence). V lost 2 bases and J 9 bases, leaving 11 bases between the germline ends. CDR3 sequence (DNA): TGTGCCAGCAGCTTAATCGGGCTCGCTGAGCAGTTCTTC. This encodes CASSLIGLAEQFF.